This T cell receptor beta chain was recovered during a study of T cell changes during pregnancy in multiple sclerosis. Produced via immunoSEQ multiplex PCR; TCRdb's table is partial and in-frame only. This sample has approximately 34,000 clones; about 90% occur once, and the top ten carry roughly 0.44%. The CDR3 loop spans 14 amino acids. V lost 9 bases and J lost 0, with 14 bases in between. From germline, CDR1 is SNHLY and CDR2 FYNNEI. The sequencing used CD4+ T cells from peripheral blood mononuclear cells, collected after pregnancy. The source of this sequence is a female donor with multiple sclerosis, enrolled in a pregnancy study. The chain carries TRBV2 and TRBJ2-5; the D gene is possibly TRBD1 (6 bases). As DNA, the CDR3 is TGTGCCAGTTTTGGACAGAACCACCAAGAGACCCAGTACTTC. As protein: CASFGQNHQETQYF. Full variable domain (outside the CDR3, taken from reference TRBV2 and TRBJ2-5): EPEVTQTPSHQVTQMGQEVILRCVPISNHLYFYWYRQILGQKVEFLVSFYNNEISEKSEIFDDQFSVERPDGSNFTLKIRSTKLEDSAMYFCASFGQNHQETQYFGPGTRLLVL.